This record concerns one T cell receptor beta chain sequence. Sequenced by immunoSEQ multiplex PCR; TCRdb stores in-frame clones only, minus some. The sample has tens of thousands of clones; 70% to 90% are singletons. J gave up 1 base and V 4 bases, and 9 bases lay outside the gene matches. The CDR3 extends over 16 amino acids. From germline, CDR1 is SGHVS and CDR2 FNYEAQ. This entry comes from a study of T cell changes during pregnancy in multiple sclerosis. V gene TRBV7-6 combines with J gene TRBJ2-7; 8 bases align to TRBD1. The clonotype originates from a female donor with multiple sclerosis, enrolled in a pregnancy study. This sample comprised CD4+ T cells from peripheral blood mononuclear cells, obtained in the first trimester of pregnancy. The CDR3 spells CASSSGGSFSSYEQYF. CDR3 bases: TGTGCCAGCAGCTCAGGGGGCAGCTTTTCGTCCTACGAGCAGTACTTC.